The present TCR beta chain was sequenced within a study of CD8+CD57+ T cells in acquired aplastic anemia. Trimming removed 0 bases from V and 7 bases from J; junction bases left unmatched: 1. The CDR3 extends over 14 amino acids. CDR1 and CDR2 from the germline V gene are SGHAT and FQNNGV. This clonotype was found many times. It was genomic DNA that served as the template for profiling TCR beta VDJ and CDR3. TCRdb reprocessed the reads via MiXCR and lists one record per CDR3 protein. This sample has 80,000 or so distinct CDR3 sequences, with around 42% found just once. Sequencing was carried out using sorted CD4+, CD8+, or CD8+CD57+ T cells (not recorded which) from PBMCs. V and J are TRBV11-2 and TRBJ1-2; 11 bases map to TRBD1. The receptor was derived from a human donor in good health, serving as a control. The CDR3 nucleotides read TGTGCCAGCAGCTTAGACGGGACAGGGGGTGGCTACACCTTC. Protein sequence: CASSLDGTGGGYTF. Using reference TRBV11-2 and TRBJ1-2 for the parts outside the CDR3, the full variable domain is EAGVAQSPRYKIIEKRQSVAFWCNPISGHATLYWYQQILGQGPKLLIQFQNNGVVDDSQLPKDRFSAERLKGVDSTLKIQPAKLEDSAVYLCASSLDGTGGGYTFGSGTRLTVV.